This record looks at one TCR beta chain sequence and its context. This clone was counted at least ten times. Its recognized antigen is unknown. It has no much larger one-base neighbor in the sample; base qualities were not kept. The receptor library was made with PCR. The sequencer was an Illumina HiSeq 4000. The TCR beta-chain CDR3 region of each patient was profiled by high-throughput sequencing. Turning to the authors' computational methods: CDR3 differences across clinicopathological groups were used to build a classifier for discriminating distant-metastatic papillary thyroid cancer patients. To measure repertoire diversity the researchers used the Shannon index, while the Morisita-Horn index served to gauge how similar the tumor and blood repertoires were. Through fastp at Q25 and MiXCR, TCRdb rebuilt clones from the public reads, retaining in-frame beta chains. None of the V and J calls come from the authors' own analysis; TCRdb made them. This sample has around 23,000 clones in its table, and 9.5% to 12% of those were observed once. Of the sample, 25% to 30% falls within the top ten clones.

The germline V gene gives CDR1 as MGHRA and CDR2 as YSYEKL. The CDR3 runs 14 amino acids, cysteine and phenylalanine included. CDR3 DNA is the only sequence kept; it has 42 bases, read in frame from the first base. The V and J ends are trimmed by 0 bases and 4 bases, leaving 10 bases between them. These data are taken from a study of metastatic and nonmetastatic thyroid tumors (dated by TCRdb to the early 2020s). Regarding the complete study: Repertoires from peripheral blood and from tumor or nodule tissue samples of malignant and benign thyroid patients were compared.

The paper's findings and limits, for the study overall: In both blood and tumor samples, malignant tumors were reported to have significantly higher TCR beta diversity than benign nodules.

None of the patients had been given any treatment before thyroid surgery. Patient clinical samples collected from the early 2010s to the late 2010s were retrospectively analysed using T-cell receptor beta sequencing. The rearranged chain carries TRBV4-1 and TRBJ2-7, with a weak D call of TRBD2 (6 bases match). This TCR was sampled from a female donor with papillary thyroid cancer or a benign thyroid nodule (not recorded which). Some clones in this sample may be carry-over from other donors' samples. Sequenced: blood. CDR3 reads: CASSQDGGGYEQYF. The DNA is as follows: TGCGCCAGCAGCCAAGACGGGGGAGGTTACGAGCAGTACTTC.